This T cell receptor beta chain was profiled in a study of blood T cell repertoires in COVID-19. As for the study in general: T cells, B-cell-depleted T cells, or PBMCs provided the cDNA or gDNA that served as material.

Seattle patients were enrolled during active infection and followed longitudinally. Per the authors' pipeline: Amplification of reference gene primers provided the estimated nucleated cell counts. Clones were read by immunoSEQ multiplex PCR, and TCRdb kept only the in-frame ones, dropping some. Clone size and the V and J calls come from that table; the DNA yielded D and trimming. The sample includes roughly 340,000 clones, more than 75% of them seen just once. The CDR3 consists of 13 residues. V shed 3 bases and J shed 2 bases, with 8 bases lying between them. Germline values: CDR1 SGDLS, CDR2 YYNGEE.

Sequenced: peripheral blood. The TCR was taken from a woman in her 50s with COVID-19, enrolled during active disease. The chain joins TRBV9 to TRBJ1-1; D is unclear. The CDR3 reads CASSASRNTEAFF. CDR3 in DNA: TGTGCCAGCAGCGCCTCGAGAAACACTGAAGCTTTCTTT.